Described below is a single T cell receptor beta chain sequence and its context. Its antigen is undetermined. Molecular-barcoded quantitative 5'-RACE produced these TCR beta libraries. TCRdb reprocessed the 5' RACE reads with MiXCR, giving one entry per CDR3 protein. This sample has 250,000 or so distinct CDR3 sequences; roughly 10% occur once, and the top ten carry approximately 6.6%. This specimen belongs to a study of CD8 T cells in ankylosing spondylitis. The study's findings and limits: Several highly homologous variants made up a TCR beta motif, and this motif appeared characteristic of ankylosing spondylitis blood. Disease-associated clonotypes exhibited CD8+ identity and were relatively infrequent in peripheral blood. Reportedly, matched ankylosing spondylitis synovial fluid was significantly enriched for disease-linked clones.

This clonotype was sampled from a male donor with ankylosing spondylitis or in good health (not recorded which). Input material: blood, either unsorted or a sorted T cell fraction (not recorded which).

This CDR3 is CASSSRTTDGTQYF. Written as DNA, the CDR3 is TGCGCCAGCAGCTCGAGGACTACTGACGGGACCCAGTACTTC. The gene calls are TRBV5-1 and TRBJ2-5; D possibly corresponds to TRBD2 (6 bases). The CDR3 spans 14 residues. V gave up 3 bases and J gave up 7 bases, with 16 bases separating them. The V gene's germline CDR1 is SGHRS and CDR2 YFSETQ.